These 18 T cell receptor beta chains were all obtained from the same sample, sequenced in a study of post-analysis software for immune sequencing data (dated by TCRdb to the mid-2010s). The library was generated by PCR. The sample was run on an Illumina HiSeq 2500. To reduce PCR and sequencing biases, unique molecular identifiers were incorporated into the TCR beta cDNA libraries. The public reads were quality trimmed at Q25 with fastp and then assembled into clones with MiXCR by TCRdb, keeping productive beta chains. Rows matching on CDR3 protein sequence are summarized as one entry with the most common DNA and genes. Here the sample has about 820,000 distinct CDR3 sequences; 53% occur a single time. The ten top clones hold 4.6% of the sample. The paper as a whole reports these results and caveats: A few TRBV segments, including TRBV5-6, TRBV5-1 and TRBV20-1, were significantly more frequent in patients than controls.

No cognate antigen is known for these TCRs. Material for sequencing was blood. The receptors were gathered from a girl aged 5-17 years with multiple sclerosis.

This clonotype has more than one count but fewer than ten. The chain carries TRBV9 and TRBJ2-7; TRBD2 is a possible D gene (5 bases). Germline V gene lookup returns CDR1 SGDLS and CDR2 YYNGEE. Trimming shortened V by 0 bases and J by 3 bases, and 10 bases separated the two germline ends. The CDR3 loop spans 14 amino acids. CDR3 nucleotides: TGTGCCAGCAGCGTAGGGAGCGGACTCTACGAGCAGTACTTC. It codes for CASSVGSGLYEQYF.

V and J are TRBV5-1 and TRBJ2-7; D gene unclear. Trimming shortened V by 2 bases and J by 6 bases, and 15 bases separated the two germline ends. CDR1 is SGHRS and CDR2 is YFSETQ in the germline V gene. This CDR3 contains 14 residues. The CDR3 loop is CASSFRVISGEQYF. Here the CDR3 DNA reads TGCGCCAGCAGCTTCCGGGTAATTTCAGGCGAGCAGTACTTC.

This clonotype was seen only a few times. The V call is TRBV4-2, the J call TRBJ2-3, with D possibly matching TRBD2 (6 bases). V was trimmed by 4 bases and J by 6 bases, leaving 14 bases between them. Germline V gene lookup returns CDR1 LGHNA and CDR2 YNFKEQ. The CDR3 sequence is 14 residues long. Here the CDR3 DNA reads TGTGCCAGCAGCCGGGGACTGCTAGGCGATACGCAGTATTTT. This translates into CASSRGLLGDTQYF.

Details on this clonotype: The junction departs from germline at one end; a sequencing error may be responsible. The chain joins TRBV4-1 to TRBJ1-1, with D perhaps TRBD1 (5 bases). The CDR3 totals 15 residues. Germline V gene data show CDR1 as MGHRA and CDR2 as YSYEKL. DNA for the CDR3: TGCGCCAGCAGCCCGCCCGGGACCCTGGGCACTGAAGCCTTCTTT. It encodes CASSPPGTLGTEAFF.

This clonotype was seen a few times. The chain recombines TRBV12-3 or TRBV12-4 with TRBJ2-7; 9 positions agree with TRBD1. After removal of 4 bases from V and 2 bases from J, the junction contained 6 bases not matched to a gene. The CDR3 sequence is 15 residues long. The CDR3 DNA sequence: TGTGCCAGCAGTTCCCGGGACAGGGCCCCCTACGAGCAGTACTTC. Its protein is CASSSRDRAPYEQYF.

The genes are TRBV20-1 and TRBJ2-7; TRBD1 might be the D (6 bases). Germline V gene sequence: CDR1 DFQATT, CDR2 SNEGSKA (reference sequence). CDR3 length: 15 residues. The V end lost 3 bases, the J end lost 0 bases, and 15 bases lay between the germline ends. CDR3 coding DNA: TGCAGTGCTAGCACGAGGGGGTCCTTCTCCTACGAGCAGTACTTC. Translated: CSASTRGSFSYEQYF.

Points on this clonotype: One end of the junction is discordant with germline, which a read error may explain. This chain uses TRBV11-3 with TRBJ2-3, with 7 bases that match TRBD1. Germline V gene sequence: CDR1 SGHNT, CDR2 YENEEA. The CDR3 is made up of 14 amino acids. For the CDR3, the DNA is TGTGCCAGCAGCTTAGAACCGGGGACAGATGCGCAGTATTTT. Encoded protein: CASSLEPGTDAQYF.

V gene TRBV6-1 combines with J gene TRBJ2-1; 7 bases align to TRBD2. CDR1 MNHNS and CDR2 SASEGT come from the germline V gene. After removal of 6 bases from V and 2 bases from J, the junction contained 25 bases not matched to a gene. There are 21 residues in the CDR3. DNA of the CDR3: TGTGCCAGCAGCTCAAGCCCCAAACTAGCGTTCCTCGGGAATACCTACAATGAGCAGTTCTTC. As protein: CASSSSPKLAFLGNTYNEQFF.

In this sample, this clonotype turned up a few times. This chain links TRBV20-1 with TRBJ1-6; no reliable D call. Germline CDR1 is DFQATT and CDR2 is SNEGSKA (reference sequence). Trimming shortened V by 6 bases and J by 2 bases, and 11 bases separated the two germline ends. CDR3 size: 14 residues. DNA for the CDR3: TGCAGTGCCTCAGCGGGGACCTATAATTCACCCCTCCACTTT. Amino acids: CSASAGTYNSPLHF.

The chain joins TRBV7-6 to TRBJ2-1, with a possible D match to TRBD1 (6 bases). Germline CDR1 and CDR2: SGHVS and FNYEAQ. The germline V and J ends were trimmed by 1 base and 2 bases, with 15 bases remaining between them. The CDR3 extends over 17 amino acids. In nucleotides, the CDR3 is TGTGCCAGCAGCTTAGTAGGGGGACCTCTCGCCTACAATGAGCAGTTCTTC. Amino acids: CASSLVGGPLAYNEQFF.

V and J are TRBV30 and TRBJ2-7; perhaps TRBD2 as D (5 bases). Trimming took 2 bases from V and 1 from J, leaving 9 bases between them. Germline V lookup: CDR1 GTSNPN, CDR2 SVGIG (reference sequence). The CDR3 is 13 residues long. CDR3 nucleotides: TGTGCCTGGAGTCGGGGAAGTTCCTACGAGCAGTACTTC. Protein sequence: CAWSRGSSYEQYF.

J is TRBJ1-3 and V is TRBV6-5; perhaps TRBD1 as D (5 bases). The CDR3 totals 13 residues. Germline V gives CDR1 MNHEY, CDR2 SVGAGI. Trimming removed 7 bases from V and 8 bases from J, with 15 bases in between. In DNA, the CDR3 is TGTGCCAGCAAGGGACGTCTTGCGGACACCATATATTTT. Translating gives CASKGRLADTIYF.

CDR3 protein: CAISERGTVDEQFF. Here the CDR3 DNA reads TGTGCCATCAGTGAACGCGGGACTGTCGATGAGCAGTTCTTC. The chain employs TRBV10-3 and TRBJ2-1; D perhaps matches TRBD2 (6 bases). The CDR3 contains 14 residues. Trimming took off 3 bases at V and 8 bases at J, with 14 bases between the two ends. Looked up from germline, CDR1 is ENHRY and CDR2 is SYGVKD.

This clonotype was detected only a few times. The chain links TRBV7-3 to TRBJ2-1; possible D gene TRBD1, 5 bases. The germline V and J ends were trimmed by 3 bases and 5 bases, with 11 bases remaining between them. The V gene's germline CDR1 is SGHTA and CDR2 FQGTGA. CDR3 length: 14 amino acids. The CDR3 region has the DNA TGTGCCAGCAGCTTGTCAGGGAATAACAATGAGCAGTTCTTC. It codes for CASSLSGNNNEQFF.

This sequence joins TRBV5-1 and TRBJ1-1; D gene ambiguous. CDR3 length: 15 residues. Trimming removed 5 bases from V and 1 base from J, with 15 bases in between. The germline CDR1 and CDR2 sequences are SGHRS and YFSETQ. The CDR3 DNA sequence: TGCGCCAGCAGGGGGTACGGCAGGAGGAACACTGAAGCTTTCTTT. Amino acid sequence: CASRGYGRRNTEAFF.

This clonotype was seen a few times. V is TRBV6-1 and J is TRBJ2-7, with D possibly matching TRBD1 (5 bases). Trimming pared 6 bases from V and 0 bases from J, leaving 18 bases between. Germline assignment: CDR1 MNHNS and CDR2 SASEGT. This CDR3 spans 16 amino acids. Written as DNA, the CDR3 is TGTGCCAGCAGAGAAACAGGACACGCAGACTCCTACGAGCAGTACTTC. This gives the protein CASRETGHADSYEQYF.

CDR3 sequence: CSASPFDGYEQYF. CDR3 bases: TGCAGTGCTAGCCCCTTCGATGGCTACGAGCAGTACTTC. The chain uses TRBV20-1 and TRBJ2-4; no definite D call. The J call is in doubt because the DNA end fits TRBJ2-7 better. Germline V lookup: CDR1 DFQATT, CDR2 SNEGSKA (reference sequence). The CDR3 sequence is 13 residues long.

V and J are TRBV20-1 and TRBJ2-7, with TRBD2 matching 14 bases. With V trimmed by 5 bases and J by 10 bases, 13 bases remained unmatched. Germline V CDR1 and CDR2: DFQATT, SNEGSKA (reference sequence). CDR3 size: 15 residues. This chain's CDR3 is CSAQGTSGGRSDQYF. The DNA for the CDR3 is TGCAGTGCTCAGGGGACTAGCGGGGGCCGGAGCGACCAGTACTTC.